The 29 T cell receptor beta chains presented below share a single source sample, sequenced in a study of OX40 agonist ivuxolimab in advanced cancers. The table came from immunoSEQ multiplex PCR; TCRdb's copy has only in-frame clones and leaves some out. The sample has over 75,000 clones; 85% to 95% are singletons. The source was CD4+ or CD8+ T cells sorted from blood, collected in a trial of the OX40 agonist ivuxolimab. These receptors were obtained from an adult with an advanced solid tumor such as melanoma, head and neck, liver or kidney cancer.

V is TRBV30 and J is TRBJ1-1, with D perhaps TRBD1 (6 bases). Germline lookup yields CDR1 GTSNPN and CDR2 SVGIG (reference sequence). V lost 3 bases, J lost 7 bases, and 18 bases lay in between. The CDR3 extends over 14 amino acids. The CDR3 spells CAWRGNGGASEAFF. Written as DNA, the CDR3 is TGTGCCTGGAGGGGCAACGGGGGGGCTAGTGAAGCTTTCTTT.

This clone was recorded once. The chain recombines TRBV6-5 with TRBJ2-3; weak D call: TRBD1 (5 bases). In germline, CDR1 is MNHEY, CDR2 SVGAGI. This CDR3 spans 16 amino acids. With 1 base removed from V and 3 bases from J, the gap between germline ends came to 14 bases. The CDR3: CASSYLSSQGTDTQYF. The CDR3 nucleotides read TGTGCCAGCAGTTACTTGTCTAGTCAGGGAACAGATACGCAGTATTTT.

V gene TRBV18 combines with J gene TRBJ1-1, with no clear D. The CDR3 length is 13 residues. Germline CDR1 is KGHSH and CDR2 is LQKENI. V gave up 1 base and J gave up 1 base, with 4 bases separating them. The CDR3 DNA sequence: TGTGCCAGCTCACCACAGGGGAACACTGAAGCTTTCTTT. It specifies CASSPQGNTEAFF. Full variable domain (outside the CDR3, taken from reference TRBV18 and TRBJ1-1): NAGVMQNPRHLVRRRGQEARLRCSPMKGHSHVYWYRQLPEEGLKFMVYLQKENIIDESGMPKERFSAEFPKEGPSILRIQQVVRGDSAAYFCASSPQGNTEAFFGQGTRLTVV.

The rearrangement links TRBV19 to TRBJ2-1; TRBD2 aligns across 7 bases. The ends lost 5 bases at V and 4 bases at J; junction bases unmatched: 8. The CDR3 length is 15 residues. CDR1 and CDR2 from the germline V gene are LNHDA and SQIVND (reference sequence). The CDR3 DNA reads TGTGCCAGTAGTGGGGACTATCAGGATTACAATGAGCAGTTCTTC. Amino acid sequence: CASSGDYQDYNEQFF.

In its sample, this clone was seen once. This rearrangement joins TRBV7-8 to TRBJ1-6, with D uncertain. The CDR3 totals 12 residues. Germline V gene lookup returns CDR1 SGHVS and CDR2 FQNEAQ. Trimming cost V 2 bases and J 9 bases, with 5 bases left between them. The CDR3 region is CASSLWSSPLHF. The CDR3 nucleotides are TGTGCCAGCAGCTTATGGTCTTCACCCCTCCACTTT.

This chain links TRBV6-1 with TRBJ1-6; D ambiguous. The germline CDR1 and CDR2 sequences are MNHNS and SASEGT. The germline V and J ends were trimmed by 0 bases and 4 bases, with 13 bases remaining between them. This CDR3 comprises 17 residues. The CDR3 DNA reads as TGTGCCAGCAGTGAAGCGGAGGAGGTTTTTTATAATTCACCCCTCCACTTT. It specifies CASSEAEEVFYNSPLHF.

This rearrangement joins TRBV2 to TRBJ1-5, with TRBD1 matching 12 bases. The CDR3 runs to 15 residues. J gave up 7 bases and V 7 bases, and 8 bases lay outside the gene matches. CDR1 and CDR2 (germline): SNHLY, FYNNEI. The CDR3 loop reads CASIEGTGGGQPQHF. The CDR3 DNA reads TGTGCCAGCATTGAGGGGACAGGGGGCGGACAGCCCCAGCATTTT.

This chain links TRBV11-2 with TRBJ1-6; D not certain. V was pared by 3 bases and J by 7 bases, with 16 bases between. CDR3 length: 16 amino acids. Per the germline V gene, CDR1 is SGHAT and CDR2 is FQNNGV. The CDR3 nucleotides are TGTGCCAGCAGCTTGTGGCAGGTGGAGGAAAATTCACCCCTCCACTTT. Amino acids: CASSLWQVEENSPLHF.

This rearrangement joins TRBV28 to TRBJ2-1; TRBD1 matches at 8 bases. This CDR3 is 16 amino acids long. Germline lookup yields CDR1 MDHEN and CDR2 SYDVKM. J gave up 5 bases and V 3 bases, and 9 bases lay outside the gene matches. The CDR3 sequence: CASSFPRTGPDNEQFF. DNA of the CDR3: TGTGCCAGCAGTTTTCCTCGGACAGGGCCGGACAATGAGCAGTTCTTC.

The chain uses TRBV6-5 and TRBJ2-7; D uncertain. Trimming stripped 1 base from V and 2 bases from J, with 9 bases between. The germline CDR1 and CDR2 sequences are MNHEY and SVGAGI. The CDR3 length is 14 residues. The CDR3 DNA reads as TGTGCCAGCAGTTACTTGGCGGATGCCTACGAGCAGTACTTC. This codes for CASSYLADAYEQYF.

CDR3 sequence (DNA): TGTGCCAGCAGTGAACCAGATACGCAGTATTTT. It specifies CASSEPDTQYF. The rearrangement links TRBV25-1 to TRBJ2-3; D gene uncertain. The length of the CDR3 is 11 residues. Germline values: CDR1 MGHDK, CDR2 SYGVNS. The V gene lost 2 bases and the J gene lost 4 bases, with 1 base spanning the gap.

The CDR3 is CASSQGSLSEKLFF. The CDR3 DNA reads as TGCGCCAGCAGCCAAGGATCCCTAAGCGAAAAACTGTTTTTT. The chain recombines TRBV4-3 with TRBJ1-4; no clear D. Germline V gene data show CDR1 as LGHNA and CDR2 as YSLEER. The CDR3 has 14 amino acids. The ends were cut back, 1 base at V and 8 bases at J, with 11 bases in the middle.

The chain is built from TRBV6-5 and TRBJ1-5; TRBD1 matches at 9 bases. Looked up from germline, CDR1 is MNHEY and CDR2 is SVGAGI. CDR3 length: 13 residues. Trimming cost V 10 bases and J 9 bases; bases outside gene matches: 10. The chain's CDR3 is CATSQTGGGPQHF. The CDR3, as DNA: TGTGCCACCTCCCAGACAGGGGGTGGGCCCCAGCATTTT.

V and J are TRBV6-5 and TRBJ1-5; 10 positions match TRBD1. The V segment lost 5 bases and the J segment 6 bases; nucleotides outside the gene matches: 7. From germline, CDR1 is MNHEY and CDR2 SVGAGI. The CDR3 contains 15 residues. The CDR3 sequence is CASSTGQGTSQPQHF. The CDR3 DNA is TGTGCCAGCAGTACGGGACAGGGGACCTCTCAGCCCCAGCATTTT.

The chain uses TRBV5-4 and TRBJ2-7; 10 bases align to TRBD1. The CDR3 totals 15 residues. Germline V gene lookup returns CDR1 SGHNT and CDR2 YYREEE (reference sequence). Trimming removed 3 bases from V and 7 bases from J; junction bases left unmatched: 10. The CDR3 here is CASSSPWTGGNEQYF. The CDR3 region has the DNA TGTGCCAGCAGCTCTCCATGGACAGGGGGGAATGAGCAGTACTTC.

This clone has just one count. The V call is TRBV27, the J call TRBJ1-6, with 9 bases identical to TRBD1. CDR3 length: 15 amino acids. Germline lookup yields CDR1 MNHEY and CDR2 SMNVEV (reference sequence). V lost 5 bases to trimming and J lost 7 bases; unmatched junction nucleotides: 6. In nucleotides, the CDR3 is TGTGCCAGCAGTACCGGGACAGGGCAAAATTCACCCCTCCACTTT. The encoded protein is CASSTGTGQNSPLHF.

This rearrangement joins TRBV29-1 to TRBJ2-7; 9 positions match TRBD1. Germline V CDR1 and CDR2: SQVTM, ANQGSEA. V shed 5 bases, J shed 7 bases, and the junction held 6 bases outside the gene matches. The CDR3 has 12 amino acids. The DNA for the CDR3 is TGCAGCGTTTTACAGGGGGCGGGGGAGCAGTACTTC. This encodes CSVLQGAGEQYF.

The CDR3 DNA is TGTGCCAGCAGTATGACGGGACTAGCGGGAAGGATGCCCGGGGAGCTGTTTTTT. This translates into CASSMTGLAGRMPGELFF. V usage is TRBV11-3 and J usage is TRBJ2-2; 13 positions agree with TRBD2. The CDR3 loop spans 18 amino acids. V was pared by 6 bases and J by 6 bases, with 13 bases of the junction left unmatched. Germline CDR1 and CDR2: SGHNT and YENEEA.

The gene calls are TRBV27 and TRBJ2-1; TRBD2 agrees at 8 bases. Germline CDR1 reads MNHEY; CDR2 reads SMNVEV (reference sequence). V lost 0 bases, J lost 3 bases, and 16 bases stayed unmatched. CDR3 size: 20 residues. The CDR3, as DNA: TGTGCCAGCAGTTTATCAGCCCCCGCCCGAACTAGCGGCCACTACAATGAGCAGTTCTTC. It encodes CASSLSAPARTSGHYNEQFF.

The CDR3 DNA sequence: TGTGCCTGGAGCTCCCCCCGGAATAGAGCGGATGGCTACACCTTC. Translation: CAWSSPRNRADGYTF. The chain is built from TRBV30 and TRBJ1-2, with D unclear. V was cut by 3 bases and J by 6 bases, with 20 bases left in between. The CDR3 covers 15 residues. The germline V gene encodes CDR1 GTSNPN and CDR2 SVGIG (reference sequence).

The genes are TRBV19 and TRBJ1-2; a possible D gene is TRBD1 (6 bases). The CDR3 contains 16 residues. Trimming shortened V by 4 bases and J by 2 bases, and 17 bases separated the two germline ends. Germline CDR1 LNHDA, CDR2 SQIVND (reference sequence). The CDR3 DNA is TGTGCCAGTAGTACATCTAGGGGGAATTGGAACTATGGCTACACCTTC. Its translation is CASSTSRGNWNYGYTF.

This clone has just a few counts. The chain links TRBV7-9 to TRBJ1-5; the D gene is possibly TRBD1 (6 bases). CDR1 and CDR2 from the germline V gene are SEHNR and FQNEAQ (reference sequence). The CDR3 is made up of 14 amino acids. Trimming pared 6 bases from V and 6 bases from J, leaving 15 bases between. CDR3 nucleotides: TGTGCCAGCAGTCTACAGGGTACCGGTCAGCCCCAGCATTTT. This codes for CASSLQGTGQPQHF.

The rearrangement uses TRBV27 and TRBJ2-7; TRBD1 aligns across 10 bases. CDR1 MNHEY and CDR2 SMNVEV come from the germline V gene (reference sequence). V dropped 7 bases and J dropped 2; count of bases not matched to a gene: 5. The CDR3 has 14 residues. The CDR3 DNA reads as TGTGCCAGCAAGCGGACAGGGGGTGCCTACGAGCAGTACTTC. It is translated as CASKRTGGAYEQYF.

The V gene is TRBV11-2, the J gene TRBJ2-5; 13 positions agree with TRBD2. There are 17 residues in the CDR3. Germline assignment: CDR1 SGHAT and CDR2 FQNNGV. The J segment lost 2 bases and the V segment lost 5 bases, leaving 8 bases of the junction unmatched. The CDR3 loop is CASSQSWTSGGQETQYF. The CDR3, as DNA: TGTGCCAGCAGCCAATCTTGGACTAGCGGGGGTCAAGAGACCCAGTACTTC. The whole variable domain, filled in from reference TRBV11-2 and TRBJ2-5, reads EAGVAQSPRYKIIEKRQSVAFWCNPISGHATLYWYQQILGQGPKLLIQFQNNGVVDDSQLPKDRFSAERLKGVDSTLKIQPAKLEDSAVYLCASSQSWTSGGQETQYFGPGTRLLVL.

V is TRBV20-1 and J is TRBJ2-2; D gene unclear. Trimming took 2 bases from V and 7 from J, leaving 5 bases between them. Germline V lookup: CDR1 DFQATT, CDR2 SNEGSKA (reference sequence). The CDR3 totals 11 residues. CDR3 in amino acids: CSARQDGELFF. The CDR3 DNA reads TGCAGTGCTAGACAGGACGGGGAGCTGTTTTTT.

This clone was recorded a few times. The chain couples TRBV6-1 to TRBJ2-7; D is ambiguous. Trimming shortened V by 2 bases and J by 1 base, and 12 bases separated the two germline ends. The germline V gene encodes CDR1 MNHNS and CDR2 SASEGT. The CDR3 covers 15 residues. The DNA of the CDR3 is TGTGCCAGCAGTGAATACCGGTTAAGATCCTACGAGCAGTACTTC. Residues: CASSEYRLRSYEQYF.

The chain carries TRBV11-2 and TRBJ2-7, with TRBD2 matching over 11 bases. V lost 5 bases, J lost 3 bases, and 6 bases stayed unmatched. Germline V gene lookup returns CDR1 SGHAT and CDR2 FQNNGV. This CDR3 has 15 amino acids. The CDR3 reads CASSRPSGGFYEQYF. CDR3 DNA sequence: TGTGCCAGCAGCCGTCCTAGCGGGGGGTTCTACGAGCAGTACTTC.

This sequence joins TRBV19 and TRBJ1-6; no firm D call. The V gene's germline CDR1 is LNHDA and CDR2 SQIVND (reference sequence). V lost 3 bases and J lost 2, with 11 bases in between. The CDR3 totals 16 residues. CDR3 loop: CASSIGGSPYNSPLHF. The DNA of the CDR3 is TGTGCCAGTAGTATCGGTGGGTCTCCCTATAATTCACCCCTCCACTTT.

The CDR3 protein is CASSPWDGTGELFF. CDR3 sequence (DNA): TGTGCCAGTAGTCCCTGGGACGGGACCGGGGAGCTGTTTTTT. The V call is TRBV19, the J call TRBJ2-2; perhaps D is TRBD1 or TRBD2 (5 bases each). The CDR3 is 14 amino acids. CDR1 LNHDA and CDR2 SQIVND come from the germline V gene (reference sequence). V lost 5 bases and J lost 5, with 12 bases in between.